What follows describes a single TCR beta chain. There is no known antigen for this receptor. No quality values exist for individual bases; no much larger clone is one base distant. The library relied on PCR. The sequencer was an Illumina HiSeq 2500. Molecular barcoding was employed in the preparation of TCR libraries, with unique molecular identifiers being used to normalize TCRbeta repertoire quantification. Starting from the raw public reads, TCRdb applied fastp trimming at Q25, assembled clones with MiXCR and retained in-frame beta chains. When rows share a CDR3 protein, they turn into one entry using the most common DNA and genes. This sample has 95,000 to 150,000 distinct CDR3 sequences in its table, and around 23% of those were observed once. Over 9.5% of the sample goes to the ten largest clones. Its CDR3 holds 13 amino acids, cysteine through phenylalanine. Only the CDR3 region is kept as DNA, spanning 39 bases read in frame from base 1. The germline ends are 7 bases apart after V is trimmed by 5 bases and J by 3 bases.

This specimen comes from a study of T-cell reconstitution after alpha-beta-depleted transplantation in children (dated by TCRdb to about 2016). Turning to the overall study: The study quantitatively tracked T-cell immune reconstitution after TCRalphabeta/CD19-depleted allogeneic hematopoietic cell transplantation in children using TCR repertoire profiling.

The intended sense of this specimen's treatment or condition label: allogeneic hematopoietic cell transplantation with graft depleted of TCRalphabeta T cells and CD19 B cells. Transplant recipients were children who received TCRalphabeta/CD19-depleted allogeneic hematopoietic cell grafts. Summary of the overall study and its limitations: In some patients, high TCRbeta diversity at day 60 was attributed to recipient T cells and intrathymic progenitors that had survived conditioning. Hyperexpanded clone frequencies declined over subsequent months; after one year, T-cell counts and TCRbeta diversity were mostly attributed to newly produced T cells. The apparently early recovery of alphabetaT-cell counts about two months after transplant reportedly depended on only several hundred rapidly expanded clones that came from non-depleted graft cells.

The receptor chain draws on TRBV12-3 or TRBV12-4 and TRBJ2-2, with the identity of the D gene unclear. The specimen comprised PBMCs, mostly from graft donor cells, sampled 180 days after TCRalphabeta/CD19-depleted stem cell transplant. The clonotype was recovered from a male patient aged 2-9 years who had a stem cell transplant for chronic granulomatous disease, so the T cells may come from the graft donor. For the CDR3, the sequence is CASSTRYTGELFF. The DNA sequence reads TGTGCCAGCAGTACGAGATACACCGGGGAGCTGTTTTTT.